The 2 T cell receptor beta chains reported below all come from one sample, sequenced in a study of tumour-infiltrating T cells in Burkitt lymphoma. Assay used: immunoSEQ multiplex PCR; TCRdb lists only in-frame clones, some missing. This sample carries about 1,300 clones, 13% of them seen once, and the ten largest clones take 3.5% to 6%. Sequencing used tumor tissue. The receptors were gathered from a human donor with Burkitt lymphoma.

This clone is deemed large. The chain employs TRBV11-2 and TRBJ2-7; TRBD2 agrees at 8 bases. V dropped 3 bases and J dropped 3; count of bases not matched to a gene: 7. The CDR3 is 15 residues long. Germline-derived CDR1 and CDR2 are SGHAT and FQNNGV. The CDR3 DNA reads as TGTGCCAGCAGCTTTCCTCGGGGGGGGGACTACGAGCAGTACTTC. Translated: CASSFPRGGDYEQYF.

The genes are TRBV19 and TRBJ1-2; 8 nucleotides match TRBD1. After removal of 4 bases from V and 4 bases from J, the junction contained 11 bases not matched to a gene. There are 16 residues in the CDR3. Germline V gene data show CDR1 as LNHDA and CDR2 as SQIVND (reference sequence). The DNA of the CDR3 is TGTGCCAGTAGTAGAGTGCTGGGACAGGTCGGCTATGGCTACACCTTC. It codes for CASSRVLGQVGYGYTF.